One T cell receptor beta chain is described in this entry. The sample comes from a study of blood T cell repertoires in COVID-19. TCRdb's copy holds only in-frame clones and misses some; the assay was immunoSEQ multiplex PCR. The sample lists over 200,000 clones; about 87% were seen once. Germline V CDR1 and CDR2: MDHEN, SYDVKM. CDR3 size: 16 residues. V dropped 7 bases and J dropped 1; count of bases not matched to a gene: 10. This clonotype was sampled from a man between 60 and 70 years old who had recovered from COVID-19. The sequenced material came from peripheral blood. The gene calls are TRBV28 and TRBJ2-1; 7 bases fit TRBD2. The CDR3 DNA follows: TGTGCCAGCAATGGGGGAGGGTCCTTATCCTACAATGAGCAGTTCTTC. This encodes CASNGGGSLSYNEQFF.